The 4 T cell receptor beta chains below all came from one sample that was sequenced in a study of tumor-infiltrating lymphocytes in oesophageal squamous cell carcinoma. TCRdb independently ran MiXCR on the PCR reads; one entry per CDR3 protein. This table holds some 16,000 distinct CDR3 sequences, around half found once. The specimen sequenced was esophageal tumor tissue. Every receptor here comes from a male donor with esophageal squamous cell carcinoma.

This chain connects TRBV9 to TRBJ2-1, with unresolved D. In germline, CDR1 is SGDLS, CDR2 YYNGEE. This CDR3 comprises 15 residues. Trimming removed 0 bases from V and 4 bases from J, with 11 bases in between. The CDR3 DNA is TGTGCCAGCAGCGTAGCGCCCGCGAGTTACAATGAGCAGTTCTTC. Amino acid sequence: CASSVAPASYNEQFF.

At least ten counts were recorded for this clonotype. This chain joins TRBV10-1 and TRBJ2-1; maybe TRBD2 (7 bases). The CDR3 totals 15 residues. CDR1 WNHNN and CDR2 SYGVQD come from the germline V gene (reference sequence). Deletions cut 3 bases from V and 6 bases from J, with 15 bases between. The CDR3 reads CASSEGGRASNEQFF. The CDR3, as DNA: TGCGCCAGCAGTGAAGGGGGGAGGGCCTCCAATGAGCAGTTCTTC.

The chain couples TRBV11-1 to TRBJ2-3; maybe TRBD1 (6 bases). The CDR3 sequence is 16 residues long. Germline V gene lookup returns CDR1 SGHAT and CDR2 FQDESV (reference sequence). Trimming left V 1 base short and J 1 base short, with 12 bases between. CDR3 sequence (DNA): TGTGCCAGCAGCTTAGACTTTCACAGGGGCACAGATACGCAGTATTTT. Encoded protein: CASSLDFHRGTDTQYF.

This clonotype ranks as medium-sized. The rearrangement joins TRBV10-1 to TRBJ2-7; the match to TRBD1 covers 8 bases. The CDR3 contains 15 residues. Germline loops: CDR1 WNHNN, CDR2 SYGVQD (reference sequence). The V gene end was trimmed by 3 bases and the J gene end by 2 bases; junction bases not matched to a gene: 6. CDR3: CASSESLDRAYEQYF. Written as DNA, the CDR3 is TGCGCCAGCAGTGAATCCTTGGACAGGGCCTACGAGCAGTACTTC.